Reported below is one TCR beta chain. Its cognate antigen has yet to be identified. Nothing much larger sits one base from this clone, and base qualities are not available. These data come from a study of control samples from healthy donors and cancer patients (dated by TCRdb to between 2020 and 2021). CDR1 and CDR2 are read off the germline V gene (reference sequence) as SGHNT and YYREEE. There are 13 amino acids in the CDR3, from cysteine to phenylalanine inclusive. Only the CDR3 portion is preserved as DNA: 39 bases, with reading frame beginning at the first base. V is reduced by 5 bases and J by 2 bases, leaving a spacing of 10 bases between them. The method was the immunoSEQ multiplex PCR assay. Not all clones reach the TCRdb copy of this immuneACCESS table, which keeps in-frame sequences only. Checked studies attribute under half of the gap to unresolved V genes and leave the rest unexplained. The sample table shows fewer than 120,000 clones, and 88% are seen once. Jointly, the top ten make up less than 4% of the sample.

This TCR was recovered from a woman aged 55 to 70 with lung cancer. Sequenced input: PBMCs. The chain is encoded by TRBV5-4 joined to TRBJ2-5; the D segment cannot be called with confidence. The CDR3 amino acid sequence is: CASRNPTQETQYF. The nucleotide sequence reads TGTGCCAGCAGAAACCCGACTCAAGAGACCCAGTACTTC.